The clone carrying this T cell receptor (beta chain) was seen only a few times. V shed 1 base, J shed 4 bases, and the junction held 10 bases outside the gene matches. CDR3 length: 18 amino acids. Germline V gives CDR1 SGHAT, CDR2 FQDESV (reference sequence). One entry per CDR3 protein results from TCRdb running MiXCR on the 5' RACE reads. The sample carries 75,000 to 100,000 distinct CDR3 sequences, about 8.4% recorded once. The data belong to a study of T cells after yellow fever vaccination. Points from the study as a whole: Few clonotypes appeared in both CD4 and CD8 compartments.

The clonotype comes from a man younger than 35 who received the YFV17D yellow fever vaccine. The rearrangement joins TRBV11-1 to TRBJ2-6, with 7 bases identical to TRBD1. Material: CD8+ T cells not binding an NS4B(214-222) dextramer, sorted from PBMCs, obtained less than 18 days after the first yellow fever vaccination. The CDR3, as DNA: TGTGCCAGCAGCTTAGTGGGGGACAGTGCGTCAGGGGCCAACGTCCTGACTTTC. This encodes CASSLVGDSASGANVLTF.